This T cell receptor beta chain was sequenced for a study of blood T cell repertoires in COVID-19. Across the whole study: T cells, B-cell-depleted T cells, or PBMCs supplied cDNA or gDNA.

In the study's own analysis: Reference gene primer amplification gave nucleated cell count estimates. The assay was immunoSEQ multiplex PCR, and TCRdb's table has in-frame clones only and misses some. From that table come the V and J calls and clone size; the DNA was used to work out D and trimming. Here the sample spans about 170,000 clones, approximately 83% being singletons. The CDR3 covers 13 residues. Per germline, CDR1 LGHDT and CDR2 YNNKEL (reference sequence). Trimming left V 0 bases short and J 11 bases short, with 13 bases between. The TCR comes from a woman of 80 years or more with acute or convalescent COVID-19. Input material: peripheral blood. The chain carries TRBV3-1 (or the pseudogene TRBV3-2) and TRBJ1-2; D perhaps matches TRBD1 (5 bases). The CDR3 here is CASSQDTAGQYTF. CDR3 nucleotides: TGTGCCAGCAGCCAAGATACGGCCGGACAATACACCTTC.